This T cell receptor (beta chain) was recorded in a study of T cell repertoires in cytomegalovirus infection (dated by TCRdb to the late 2010s). Background for the entire study: Peptide stimulations targeted recently identified HLA-C-restricted CMV epitopes, whose presentation resists viral immunomodulation, together with well-studied HLA-B-restricted epitopes. Donor HLA type was relevant to the analysis, because carriage of CMV infection together with the matching HLA type was indicated by public TCR beta signatures.

This clonotype was detected a few times. Its binding antigen is unknown. It has no much larger one-base neighbor in the sample; base qualities were not kept. Paper-wide results and their limitations: The ex vivo response was dominated by HLA-C-restricted CMV-specific TCR beta clonotypes, which also provided the single most frequent clonotype in two of eight donors. Cumulative frequency of public TCR beta family members discriminated carriers of CMV infection plus the relevant HLA type in this cohort and an independent approximately 350-donor cohort.

Reads for this sample came from an Illumina HiSeq 1500. Starting from the raw public reads, TCRdb applied fastp trimming at Q25, assembled clones with MiXCR and retained in-frame beta chains. Every entry covers one CDR3 protein and lists the most common genes and DNA from its rows. This sample lists approximately 1,000,000 distinct CDR3 sequences; about a third were detected once. The top ten clones comprise over 12% of the sample. Sequences SGHVS (CDR1) and FQNEAQ (CDR2) are obtained from the germline V gene. Between the V and J ends, shortened by 2 bases and 3 bases respectively, the junction contains 7 bases. From its cysteine to its phenylalanine, the CDR3 spans 13 amino acids. Only the CDR3 portion is preserved as DNA: 39 bases, with reading frame beginning at the first base. The treatment or condition tag for this specimen amounts to: in vitro stimulation with specific CMV peptide epitopes to enrich CMV-specific T cells.

This TCR derives from a human donor in good health (CMV status not recorded). Some clones in this sample may be carry-over from other donors' samples. The chain employs TRBV7-8 and TRBJ1-1; no D gene is confidently identified. The material was cultured CD8+ T cells from PBMCs, obtained from culture after CMV antigen stimulation. The DNA is TGTGCCAGCAGCTTAATCGTAGACACTGAAGCTTTCTTT. This yields the protein CASSLIVDTEAFF.